This T cell receptor (beta chain) is drawn from a study of control samples from healthy donors and cancer patients. Clones were read by immunoSEQ multiplex PCR, and TCRdb kept only the in-frame ones, dropping some. The data contain about 70,000 clones, approximately 80% of them singletons. This CDR3 region has 14 residues. Trimming removed 6 bases from V and 11 bases from J; junction bases left unmatched: 6. The germline CDR1 and CDR2 sequences are MDHEN and SYDVKM. Sequences were obtained from blood. The rearrangement uses TRBV28 and TRBJ1-6; 11 positions match TRBD1. The receptor was isolated from a man over 45 in good health. The CDR3 DNA reads as TGTGCCAGCAGCTTCGGACAGGGGGCCCCACCCCTCCACTTT. It yields the protein CASSFGQGAPPLHF.